The entry below describes one T cell receptor (beta chain). As yet, its antigen is unknown. The donors were part of the validation cohort, which consisted of under 150 subjects and was separate from the first cohort of several hundred subjects. CDR1 SNHLY and CDR2 FYNNEI come from the germline V gene. The length of the CDR3 is 14 residues. V was trimmed by 3 bases and J by 4 bases, leaving 13 bases between them. The data were produced by immunoSEQ multiplex PCR, yet TCRdb's version contains in-frame clones alone and is incomplete. There are a few hundred thousand clones in the sample; around 91% occur only once, and less than 0.4% lies in the top ten. These data belong to a study of cytomegalovirus exposure and HLA in healthy donors. General study points: High sensitivity and specificity were reportedly achieved when the classifier diagnosed cytomegalovirus status.

The V call is TRBV2, the J call TRBJ2-7, with D perhaps matching TRBD1 (6 bases). Sequencing input: PBMCs. This sequence originates from a woman younger than 35 in good health and CMV-seronegative. The CDR3, as DNA: TGTGCCAGCAGTGAGGGACAAGGACTTTACGAGCAGTACTTC. The encoded protein is CASSEGQGLYEQYF.